Given below is one T cell receptor (beta chain) in context. What it binds is unknown. Produced via immunoSEQ multiplex PCR; TCRdb's table is partial and in-frame only. Of about 47,000 clones listed, around 70% are singletons. Culture lasted roughly eleven days before CD4+ T cell isolation. Of the BNT162b2 and mRNA-1273 vaccines, participants received two doses of one or the other. The sample comes from a study of vaccination effects on CD4 cells after COVID-19. On the study more broadly: Samples gathered post-vaccine arrived a median of 72 days past the second dose.

The CDR3 totals 17 residues. Germline V gives CDR1 LGHNA, CDR2 YNFKEQ. The ends lost 1 base at V and 3 bases at J; junction bases unmatched: 8. This TCR derives from a human donor who received a COVID-19 vaccine. Sequenced material: CD4+ T cells from PBMCs cultured without peptide, taken after COVID-19 vaccination. The chain combines TRBV4-2 with TRBJ2-7; 11 nucleotides match TRBD2. CDR3 sequence: CASSQVAGGPMSYEQYF. In nucleotides, the CDR3 is TGTGCCAGCAGCCAAGTAGCGGGAGGGCCTATGAGCTACGAGCAGTACTTC.